This T cell receptor beta chain emerged from a study of T cells in Graves' hyperthyroidism and ophthalmopathy. Uncontrolled infection, other autoimmune disease, pregnancy or lactation led to exclusion. PBMCs were derived from more than 8 ml fresh peripheral blood. The CDR3 is 17 amino acids. V lost 9 bases, J lost 0 bases, and 11 bases stayed unmatched. CDR1 is LNHDA, CDR2 SQIVND, per germline (reference sequence). Amplified regions were TCR beta CDR3 sequences from RNA transcripts. The TCR CDR3 first-round RT-PCR relied on the HTBI primer set. TCRdb recomputed calls from the multiplex PCR reads with MiXCR, one row per CDR3 protein. This sample has about 480,000 distinct CDR3 sequences, with approximately 15% found just once. Ten or more counts support this clonotype.

The chain has TRBV19 and TRBJ2-3; 11 nucleotides match TRBD2. Sample: blood. The TCR was taken from a woman under 30 with Graves' hyperthyroidism. The CDR3: CASSNLGLAASTDTQYF. The CDR3 coding sequence is TGTGCCAGCTCGAACTTGGGACTAGCGGCTAGCACAGATACGCAGTATTTT. The full variable domain, its missing parts supplied by reference TRBV19 and TRBJ2-3, is DGGITQSPKYLFRKEGQNVTLSCEQNLNHDAMYWYRQDPGQGLRLIYYSQIVNDFQKGDIAEGYSVSREKKESFPLTVTSAQKNPTAFYLCASSNLGLAASTDTQYFGPGTRLTVL.